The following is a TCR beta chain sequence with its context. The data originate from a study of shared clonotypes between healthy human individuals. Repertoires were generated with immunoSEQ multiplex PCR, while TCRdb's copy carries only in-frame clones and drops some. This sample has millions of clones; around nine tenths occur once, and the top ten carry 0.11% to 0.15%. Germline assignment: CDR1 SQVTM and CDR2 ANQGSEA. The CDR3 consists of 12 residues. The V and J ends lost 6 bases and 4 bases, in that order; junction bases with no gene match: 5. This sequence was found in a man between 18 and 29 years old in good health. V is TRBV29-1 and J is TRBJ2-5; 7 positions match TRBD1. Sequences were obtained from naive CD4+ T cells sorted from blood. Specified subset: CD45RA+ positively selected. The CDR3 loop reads CSVRTGVETQYF. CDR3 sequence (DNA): TGCAGCGTCCGGACAGGAGTAGAGACCCAGTACTTC.